This T cell receptor (beta chain) was identified in a study of T cells in Graves' hyperthyroidism and ophthalmopathy. Each 10 ml fresh peripheral blood draw supplied the PBMCs. CDR3 length: 12 residues. CDR1 is DFQATT, CDR2 SNEGSKA, per germline (reference sequence). The germline V and J ends were trimmed by 5 bases and 10 bases, with 17 bases remaining between them. This clonotype showed up many times. What was amplified from RNA transcripts were TCR beta CDR3 regions. Initially, a first-round RT-PCR of the TCR CDR3 employed the HTBI primer set. TCRdb reprocessed the multiplex PCR reads with MiXCR, giving one entry per CDR3 protein. This table has around 700,000 distinct CDR3 sequences, approximately 18% appearing once.

Specimen: blood. The J gene is TRBJ2-5, the V gene TRBV20-1; D is perhaps TRBD1 or TRBD2 (6 bases each). The TCR comes from a woman aged 50 to 65 with Graves' hyperthyroidism that later progressed to Graves' ophthalmopathy. The CDR3 loop is CSAWRETGYQYF. The CDR3 DNA sequence: TGCAGTGCTTGGAGGGAAACAGGGTACCAGTACTTC.